The 14 T cell receptor beta chains in this list originate from one sample, sequenced in a study of shared clonotypes between healthy human individuals. Clones were read by immunoSEQ multiplex PCR, and TCRdb kept only the in-frame ones, dropping some. The sample includes 2 million to 3 million clones, 80% to 95% of them seen just once. Input material: naive CD4+ T cells from PBMCs. The subset here: CD45RA+ positively selected. These TCRs come from a man younger than 30 in good health. Some clones in this sample may be carry-over from other donors' samples.

The rearrangement joins TRBV28 to TRBJ1-1; D unclear. The CDR3 has 12 amino acids. Germline-derived CDR1 and CDR2 are MDHEN and SYDVKM. Trimming pared 6 bases from V and 3 bases from J, leaving 8 bases between. The CDR3 reads CASSASHTEAFF. The CDR3 DNA reads TGTGCCAGCAGCGCAAGCCACACTGAAGCTTTCTTT.

The gene calls are TRBV5-8 and TRBJ2-4, with D possibly being TRBD1 (5 bases). Germline V CDR1 and CDR2: SGHTS, YDEGEE. With 0 bases removed from V and 5 bases from J, the gap between germline ends came to 9 bases. This CDR3 contains 14 residues. As DNA, the CDR3 is TGTGCCAGCAGCTTGGGTCGCAGGGAAAACATTCAGTACTTC. This codes for CASSLGRRENIQYF.

This clone was observed once. This rearrangement joins TRBV6-1 to TRBJ2-1; D is undetermined. The CDR3 covers 13 residues. Germline V gene sequence: CDR1 MNHNS, CDR2 SASEGT. Trimming left V 7 bases short and J 7 bases short, with 14 bases between. The CDR3 DNA reads TGTGCCAGCACCGCTGTGGCCGAGAATGAGCAGTTCTTC. This codes for CASTAVAENEQFF.

This clone came up once. The genes are TRBV5-6 and TRBJ1-1, with D maybe TRBD1 (5 bases). The germline V gene encodes CDR1 SGHDT and CDR2 YYEEEE. The CDR3 extends over 15 amino acids. V was clipped by 0 bases and J by 5 bases, with 14 bases between them. CDR3 protein: CASSLVTGARTEAFF. For the CDR3, the DNA is TGTGCCAGCAGCTTGGTTACTGGGGCTCGGACTGAAGCTTTCTTT.

The chain recombines TRBV18 with TRBJ2-5; weak D call: TRBD1 (5 bases). Trimming left V 6 bases short and J 5 bases short, with 16 bases between. Germline V lookup: CDR1 KGHSH, CDR2 LQKENI. This CDR3 spans 14 amino acids. The CDR3 DNA reads as TGTGCCAGCTCGCTTAGCTCCTCAGGGGAGACCCAGTACTTC. This translates into CASSLSSSGETQYF.

The sample holds a few counts of this clone. The chain has TRBV30 and TRBJ2-2, with 7 bases identical to TRBD2. Per germline, CDR1 GTSNPN and CDR2 SVGIG (reference sequence). V shed 8 bases, J shed 2 bases, and the junction held 5 bases outside the gene matches. The CDR3 consists of 13 residues. The CDR3 protein is CAVLADNTGELFF. In DNA form, the CDR3 reads TGTGCCGTGCTAGCGGACAACACCGGGGAGCTGTTTTTT.

The chain employs TRBV7-3 and TRBJ2-3; 13 bases fit TRBD2. Germline CDR1 is SGHTA and CDR2 is FQGTGA. The V segment lost 4 bases and the J segment 8 bases; nucleotides outside the gene matches: 9. CDR3 length equals 16 residues. CDR3 protein: CASSSSGTSGIGTQYF. CDR3 sequence (DNA): TGTGCCAGCAGCTCGTCCGGGACTAGCGGGATTGGTACGCAGTATTTT.

The rearrangement uses TRBV30 and TRBJ1-2; D is unresolved. The length of the CDR3 is 13 residues. The V and J ends lost 3 bases and 5 bases respectively, with 13 bases between them. Germline assignment: CDR1 GTSNPN and CDR2 SVGIG (reference sequence). CDR3 in DNA: TGTGCCTGGAGGAAGGGTTTTTGGTATGGCTACACCTTC. Amino acid sequence: CAWRKGFWYGYTF. Variable domain in full (rest from reference TRBV30 and TRBJ1-2): SQTIHQWPATLVQPVGSPLSLECTVEGTSNPNLYWYRQAAGRGLQLLFYSVGIGQISSEVPQNLSASRPQDRQFILSSKKLLLSDSGFYLCAWRKGFWYGYTFGSGTRLTVV.

The chain has TRBV27 and TRBJ2-1, with D possibly TRBD2 on 6 matching bases. Germline V CDR1 and CDR2: MNHEY, SMNVEV (reference sequence). The germline V and J ends were trimmed by 2 bases and 0 bases, with 20 bases remaining between them. The CDR3 spans 19 residues. DNA of the CDR3: TGTGCCAGCAGTTTAAAGGGGCTAGCGCAAACTAGCTCCTACAATGAGCAGTTCTTC. It encodes CASSLKGLAQTSSYNEQFF.

The rearrangement links TRBV28 to TRBJ2-3, with 7 bases aligning to TRBD2. The germline gives CDR1 MDHEN, CDR2 SYDVKM. V shed 7 bases and J 6 bases; nucleotides not matched to a gene: 7. There are 13 residues in the CDR3. The CDR3 DNA reads TGTGCCAGCATGGACGTGCGGGGGGATACGCAGTATTTT. This sequence encodes CASMDVRGDTQYF.

This clone was counted a few times. The gene calls are TRBV9 and TRBJ2-2, with 8 positions matching TRBD2. CDR3 length: 14 amino acids. The junction had 2 bases not matched to a gene; V was cut back by 3 bases and J by 4 bases. In germline, CDR1 is SGDLS, CDR2 YYNGEE. CDR3 nucleotide sequence: TGTGCCAGCAGCGGACTAGCGACCACCGGGGAGCTGTTTTTT. Protein product: CASSGLATTGELFF.

V is TRBV4-1 and J is TRBJ1-4; 9 bases map to TRBD1. Germline V gene lookup returns CDR1 MGHRA and CDR2 YSYEKL. The CDR3 consists of 15 residues. V was clipped by 4 bases and J by 5 bases; unmatched bases: 5. CDR3 DNA sequence: TGCGCCAGCAGCCCTGACGGGACAGGGAATGAAAAACTGTTTTTT. This gives the protein CASSPDGTGNEKLFF.

The rearrangement links TRBV19 to TRBJ2-2; D is possibly TRBD2 (5 bases). V lost 6 bases, J lost 4 bases, and 18 bases lay in between. There are 16 residues in the CDR3. Germline CDR1 and CDR2: LNHDA and SQIVND (reference sequence). CDR3 sequence reads: CASSRQAGALTGELFF. CDR3 in DNA: TGTGCCAGTAGCAGGCAGGCGGGTGCCCTCACCGGGGAGCTGTTTTTT.

The V and J genes are TRBV5-6 and TRBJ2-7; perhaps TRBD1 as D (6 bases). Looked up from germline, CDR1 is SGHDT and CDR2 is YYEEEE. The germline V and J ends were trimmed by 4 bases and 2 bases, with 16 bases remaining between them. The CDR3 loop spans 15 amino acids. The CDR3 sequence: CASSPAPTGTYEQYF. The CDR3, as DNA: TGTGCCAGCAGCCCGGCGCCTACAGGGACCTACGAGCAGTACTTC.